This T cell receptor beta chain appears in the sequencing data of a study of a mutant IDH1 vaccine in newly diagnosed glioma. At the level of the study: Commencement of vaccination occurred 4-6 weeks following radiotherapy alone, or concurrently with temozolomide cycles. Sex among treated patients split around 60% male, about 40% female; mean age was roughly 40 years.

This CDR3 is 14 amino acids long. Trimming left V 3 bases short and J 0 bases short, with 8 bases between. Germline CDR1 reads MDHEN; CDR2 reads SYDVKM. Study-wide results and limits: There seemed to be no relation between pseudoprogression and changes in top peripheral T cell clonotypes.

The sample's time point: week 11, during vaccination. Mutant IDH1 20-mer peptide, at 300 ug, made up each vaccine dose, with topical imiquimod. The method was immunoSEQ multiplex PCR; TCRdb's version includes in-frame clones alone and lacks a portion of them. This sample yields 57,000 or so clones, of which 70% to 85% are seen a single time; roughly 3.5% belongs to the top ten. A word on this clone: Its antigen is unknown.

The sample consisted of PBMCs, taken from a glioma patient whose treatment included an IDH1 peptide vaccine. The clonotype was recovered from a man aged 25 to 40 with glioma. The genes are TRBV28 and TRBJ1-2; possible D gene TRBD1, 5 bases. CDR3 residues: CASSFEGSNYGYTF. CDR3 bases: TGTGCCAGCAGTTTTGAGGGGTCTAACTATGGCTACACCTTC.